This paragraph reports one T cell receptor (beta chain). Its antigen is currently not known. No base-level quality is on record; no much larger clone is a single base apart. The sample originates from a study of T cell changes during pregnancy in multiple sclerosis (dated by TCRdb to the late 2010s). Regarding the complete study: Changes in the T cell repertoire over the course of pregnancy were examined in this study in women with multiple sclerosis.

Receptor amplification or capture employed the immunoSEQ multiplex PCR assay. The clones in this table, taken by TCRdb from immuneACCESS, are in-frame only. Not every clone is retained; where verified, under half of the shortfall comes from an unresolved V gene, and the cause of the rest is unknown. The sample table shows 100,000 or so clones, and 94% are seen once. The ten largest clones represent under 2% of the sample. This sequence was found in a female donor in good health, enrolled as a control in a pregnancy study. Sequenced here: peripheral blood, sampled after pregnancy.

The CDR3 sequence is CASSPRKNTEAFF. The DNA sequence is as follows: TGTGCCAGCAGCCCCAGGAAGAACACTGAAGCTTTCTTT. Recombination linked TRBV14 to TRBJ1-1; no D gene call is confident. Between the V and J ends, shortened by 4 bases and 1 base respectively, the junction contains 7 bases. The CDR3 runs 13 amino acids, cysteine and phenylalanine included. Only the CDR3 DNA stays, 39 bases, in frame from base 1. The germline V gene supplies CDR1 SGHDN and CDR2 FVKESK. Supplemented by the reference TRBV14 and TRBJ1-1 proteins around the CDR3, the complete variable domain is EAGVTQFPSHSVIEKGQTVTLRCDPISGHDNLYWYRRVMGKEIKFLLHFVKESKQDESGMPNNRFLAERTGGTYSTLKVQPAELEDSGVYFCASSPRKNTEAFFGQGTRLTVV.